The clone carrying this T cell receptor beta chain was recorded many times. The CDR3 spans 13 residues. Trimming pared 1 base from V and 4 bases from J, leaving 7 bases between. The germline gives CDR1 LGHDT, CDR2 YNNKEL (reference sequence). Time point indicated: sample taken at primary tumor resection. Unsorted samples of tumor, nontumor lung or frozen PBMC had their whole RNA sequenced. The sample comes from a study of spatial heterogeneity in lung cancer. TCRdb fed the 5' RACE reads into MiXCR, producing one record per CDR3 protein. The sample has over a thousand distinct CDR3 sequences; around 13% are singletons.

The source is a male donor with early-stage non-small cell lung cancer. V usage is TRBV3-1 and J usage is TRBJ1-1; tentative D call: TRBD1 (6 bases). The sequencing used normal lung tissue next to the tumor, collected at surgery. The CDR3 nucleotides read TGTGCCAGCAGCCAAGCCAGGGGCACTGAAGCTTTCTTT. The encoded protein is CASSQARGTEAFF.